In this sample, the clone carrying this T cell receptor beta chain turned up many times. This entry is derived from a study of T cells in Graves' hyperthyroidism and ophthalmopathy. What was amplified from RNA transcripts were TCR beta CDR3 regions. With the HTBI primer set, the TCR CDR3 went through a first round of RT-PCR. TCRdb re-called the multiplex PCR reads through MiXCR, storing one row per CDR3 protein. The sample records fewer than 650,000 distinct CDR3 sequences, 46% being singletons. Diagnoses used clinical symptoms, serum thyroxine and TRAb, thyroid ultrasound and orbital computed tomography. This clonotype originated in an adult woman with Graves' disease, either hyperthyroidism or ophthalmopathy (not recorded which). Sequences were obtained from peripheral blood or thyroid tissue (not recorded which).

Here the CDR3 reads CASSPSTQGWREQYF. Here the CDR3 DNA reads TGTGCCAGTAGTCCCAGCACCCAGGGGTGGCGCGAGCAGTACTTC. The rearrangement links TRBV19 to TRBJ2-7, with D possibly matching TRBD1 (6 bases). Germline assignment: CDR1 LNHDA and CDR2 SQIVND (reference sequence). The CDR3 is 15 residues long. V was pared by 5 bases and J by 6 bases, with 20 bases between.